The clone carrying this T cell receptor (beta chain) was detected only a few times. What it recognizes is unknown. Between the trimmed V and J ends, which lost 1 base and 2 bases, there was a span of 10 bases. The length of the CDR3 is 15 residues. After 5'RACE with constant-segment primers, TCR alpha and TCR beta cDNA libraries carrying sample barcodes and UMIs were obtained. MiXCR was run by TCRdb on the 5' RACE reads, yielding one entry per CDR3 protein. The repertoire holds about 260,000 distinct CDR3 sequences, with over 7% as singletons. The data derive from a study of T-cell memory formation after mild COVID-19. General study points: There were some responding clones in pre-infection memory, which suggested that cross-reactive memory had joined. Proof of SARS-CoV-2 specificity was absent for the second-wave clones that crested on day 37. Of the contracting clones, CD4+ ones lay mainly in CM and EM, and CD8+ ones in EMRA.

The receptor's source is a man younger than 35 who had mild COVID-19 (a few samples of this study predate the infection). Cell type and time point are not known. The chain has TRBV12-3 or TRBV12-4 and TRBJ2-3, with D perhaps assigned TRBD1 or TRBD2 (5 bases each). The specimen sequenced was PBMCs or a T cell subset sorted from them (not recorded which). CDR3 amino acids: CASSLGGRNTDTQYF. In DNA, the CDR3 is TGTGCCAGCAGTTTAGGGGGACGGAACACAGATACGCAGTATTTT.